This T cell receptor (beta chain) is drawn from a study of technical replicates of blood from a handful of donors. Libraries were prepared by immunoSEQ multiplex PCR; TCRdb keeps only in-frame clonotypes and omits some of them. This table holds tens of thousands of clones, roughly 94% found once. The CDR3 consists of 14 residues. Germline V CDR1 and CDR2: LNHDA, SQIVND (reference sequence). Trimming stripped 1 base from V and 1 base from J, with 7 bases between. Sequenced: PBMCs. The source is a human donor in good health. Some clones in this sample may be carry-over from other donors' samples. V and J are TRBV19 and TRBJ1-1; no clear D. The CDR3 is CASSIVRGNTEAFF. The CDR3 DNA is TGTGCCAGTAGTATAGTGAGAGGGAACACTGAAGCTTTCTTT.